The rows below give T cell receptor beta chains drawn from one sample of a study of blood T cell repertoires in COVID-19. Profiled with immunoSEQ multiplex PCR; TCRdb holds only in-frame clones, not every one. The table shows some 140,000 clones, with roughly 85% occurring only once. The sequenced sample was peripheral blood. The receptor set was obtained from a man between 60 and 75 years old with acute or convalescent COVID-19. The conserved cysteine and the conserved F or W are not part of the CDR3 here. Each record gives: V gene, CDR3 length, J gene, CDR3 protein.

TRBV5-4	11	TRBJ2-1	ASSIQLVNEQF
TRBV7-9	11	TRBJ1-2	ASSLEQGSGYT
TRBV29-1	11	TRBJ2-7	SVRGGTTYEQY
TRBV27	10	TRBJ2-1	ASGRGYNEQF
TRBV28	12	TRBJ1-2	ASNESGEDYGYT
TRBV6-1	12	TRBJ2-7	ASSEYRVPYEQY
TRBV28	12	TRBJ2-5	ASSSKSSRETQY
TRBV25-1	10	TRBJ2-6	ASAVGANVLT
TRBV5-6	16	TRBJ2-6	ASSPLRDRGRGANVLT
TRBV2	13	TRBJ2-3	ASRFGQGAADTQY
TRBV3-1/TRBV3-2	14	TRBJ2-5	ASSPTRGSGGETQY
TRBV27	12	TRBJ1-3	ASSSDGGGNTIY
TRBV27	18	TRBJ1-5	ASSLSPPWTGGNSNQPQH
TRBV6-5	13	TRBJ2-3	ASSLGLTGTDTQY
TRBV19	13	TRBJ2-5	ASSLQGGISETQY
TRBV28	14	TRBJ2-1	ASIPVGSGRSNEQF
TRBV3-1/TRBV3-2	11	TRBJ1-3	ASSPYSGNTIY
TRBV30	14	TRBJ1-5	AWSALTGYSNQPQH
TRBV7-2	12	TRBJ2-2	ASSTQGFSGELF
TRBV6-5	13	TRBJ1-5	ASSKNRDSTQPQH
TRBV7-2	14	TRBJ2-1	ASSLSAGGSYNEQF
TRBV14	11	TRBJ1-1	ASSQGTEAEAF
TRBV6-5	13	TRBJ2-7	ASSLLAGASYEQY
TRBV19	13	TRBJ2-5	ASSTGEGRGETQY
TRBV7-7	13	TRBJ2-5	ASSQMGGSQETQY
TRBV3-1/TRBV3-2	11	TRBJ1-2	ASSQEADYGYT